Listed below are T cell receptor beta chains from one sample, sequenced in a study of cytomegalovirus exposure and HLA in healthy donors. Clones were read by immunoSEQ multiplex PCR, and TCRdb kept only the in-frame ones, dropping some. The repertoire has over 150,000 clones, 70% to 85% of them found once; the top ten carry roughly 3.6%. Source material: PBMCs. The receptors come from a woman aged 60-70 years in good health and CMV-seropositive. Each CDR3 is given with its conserved first and last residue. D genes are given only for firm matches. Size values are once, few and many counts, or a class for expanded clones, and some rows have none.

D gene,J gene,clone size,V gene,CDR3 DNA,CDR3 protein
TRBD2,TRBJ2-3,NA,TRBV5-1,TGCGCCAGCAGGCCAGCGGGGGTGGGAGATACGCAGTATTTT,CASRPAGVGDTQYF
NA,TRBJ1-1,few,TRBV11-2,TGTGCCAGCAGCCAGAGGTCGGAAGGCACTGAAGCTTTCTTT,CASSQRSEGTEAFF
NA,TRBJ2-1,NA,TRBV11-2,TGTGCCAGCACCCCCAACTACAATGAGCAGTTCTTC,CASTPNYNEQFF
TRBD1,TRBJ1-4,few,TRBV18,TGTGCCAGCTCAAGCGGACAGGGTCGAGGCAATGAAAAACTGTTTTTT,CASSSGQGRGNEKLFF
TRBD1,TRBJ2-7,once,TRBV30,TGTGCCTGGAGTGTTAGACAGGGCTCCTACGAGCAGTACTTC,CAWSVRQGSYEQYF
TRBD1,TRBJ1-1,NA,TRBV30,TGTGCCTGGAGTTCAGGGGGTTACACTGAAGCTTTCTTT,CAWSSGGYTEAFF
TRBD1,TRBJ1-4,NA,TRBV5-6,TGTGCCAGCAGCTTAGGGGGCGCGGCTGAAAAGCTGTTTTTT,CASSLGGAAEKLFF
NA,TRBJ1-1,NA,TRBV6-5,TGTGCCAGCAGTTACTCACCCAGGCTATTCGCCACTGAAGCTTTCTTT,CASSYSPRLFATEAFF
NA,TRBJ2-7,NA,TRBV19,TGTGCCAGTAGTACATCCCCGGGACAATACTACGAGCAGTACTTC,CASSTSPGQYYEQYF
NA,TRBJ1-5,NA,TRBV18,TGTGCCAGCTCACCAAGGGGGAATAGCAATCAGCCCCAGCATTTT,CASSPRGNSNQPQHF
NA,TRBJ1-5,NA,TRBV28,TGTGCCAGCAGGGCGGGGTTAATGGCCCAGCATTTT,CASRAGLMAQHF
TRBD1,TRBJ2-5,NA,TRBV5-1,TGCGCCAGCAGCCCGCAGGGACAGGGAGGTGAGACCCAGTACTTC,CASSPQGQGGETQYF
NA,TRBJ1-1,NA,TRBV6-5,TGTGCCAGCAGTTACTCGGTCCTCCAGGGGAACACTGAAGCTTTCTTT,CASSYSVLQGNTEAFF
TRBD2,TRBJ2-1,NA,TRBV5-8,TGTGCCAGCAGCCTACAAATACTAGCGGGGGCATACAATGAGCAGTTCTTC,CASSLQILAGAYNEQFF
TRBD1,TRBJ2-3,NA,TRBV5-1,TGCGCCAGCTCAATCGGGACAGTTTTCACAGATACGCAGTATTTT,CASSIGTVFTDTQYF
NA,TRBJ1-6,NA,TRBV6-5,TGTGCCAGCAGTGGTCAGTCTTACCTCCACTTT,CASSGQSYLHF
TRBD1,TRBJ2-3,NA,TRBV5-1,TGCGCCAGCAGCTTGGGGGACAGGGGCACAGATACGCAGTATTTT,CASSLGDRGTDTQYF
TRBD2,TRBJ2-1,NA,TRBV27,TGTGCCAGTGGCGGGACTAGCGGCTACTACAATGAGCAGTTCTTC,CASGGTSGYYNEQFF
TRBD1,TRBJ1-5,NA,TRBV9,TGTGCCAGCAGCGTTGGGACAGGCAATCAGCCCCAGCATTTT,CASSVGTGNQPQHF
TRBD2,TRBJ2-2,NA,TRBV7-9,TGTGCCAGCAGCTCTGGACTAGCGGGACCCACCGGGGAGCTGTTTTTT,CASSSGLAGPTGELFF
NA,TRBJ2-7,NA,TRBV27,TGTGCCAGCAGTTTAAAGGGGGGGACTGCGAACTTCTACGAGCAGTACTTC,CASSLKGGTANFYEQYF
TRBD2,TRBJ2-1,NA,TRBV28,TGTGCCAGCAGTTTACGGTTCTGGGCTAGCGGCAGAGGTTTTAATGGTGAGCAGTTCTTC,CASSLRFWASGRGFNGEQFF
TRBD1,TRBJ2-7,NA,TRBV14,TGTGCCAGCAGCCCCCATGGACAGGGAGGCTCCTACGAGCAGTACTTC,CASSPHGQGGSYEQYF
TRBD1,TRBJ2-3,NA,TRBV5-4,TGTGCCAGCAGCTTGGGGGTCCGGGGACAGGGGATTGGTACGCAGTATTTT,CASSLGVRGQGIGTQYF